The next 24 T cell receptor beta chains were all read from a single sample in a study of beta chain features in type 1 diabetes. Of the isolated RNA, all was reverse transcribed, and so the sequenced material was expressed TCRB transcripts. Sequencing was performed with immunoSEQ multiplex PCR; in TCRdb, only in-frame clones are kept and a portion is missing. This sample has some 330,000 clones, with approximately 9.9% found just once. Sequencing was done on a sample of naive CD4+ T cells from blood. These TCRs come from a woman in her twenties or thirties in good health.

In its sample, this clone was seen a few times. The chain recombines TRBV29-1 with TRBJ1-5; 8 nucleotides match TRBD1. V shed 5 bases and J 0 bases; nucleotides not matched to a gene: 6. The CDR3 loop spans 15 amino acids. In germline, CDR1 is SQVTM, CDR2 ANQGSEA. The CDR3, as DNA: TGCAGCGTTACGACAGGGGCGGATAGCAATCAGCCCCAGCATTTT. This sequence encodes CSVTTGADSNQPQHF.

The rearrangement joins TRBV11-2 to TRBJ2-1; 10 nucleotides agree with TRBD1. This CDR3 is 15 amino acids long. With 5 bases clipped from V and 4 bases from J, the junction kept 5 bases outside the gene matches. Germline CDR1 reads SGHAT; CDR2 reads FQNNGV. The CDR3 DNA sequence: TGTGCCAGCAGCCATGACAGGGGGCGATACAATGAGCAGTTCTTC. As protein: CASSHDRGRYNEQFF.

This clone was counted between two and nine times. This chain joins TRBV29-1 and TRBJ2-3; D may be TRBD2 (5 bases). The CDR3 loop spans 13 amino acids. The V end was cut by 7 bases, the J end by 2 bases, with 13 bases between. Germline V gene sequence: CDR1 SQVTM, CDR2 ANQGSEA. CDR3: CSAAGRFTDTQYF. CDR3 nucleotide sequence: TGCAGCGCGGCGGGCAGATTCACAGATACGCAGTATTTT.

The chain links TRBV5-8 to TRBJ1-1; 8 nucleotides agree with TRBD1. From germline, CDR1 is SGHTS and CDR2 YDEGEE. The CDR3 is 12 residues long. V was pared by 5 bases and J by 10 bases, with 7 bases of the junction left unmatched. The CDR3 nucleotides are TGTGCCAGCAGGTCAGGACAGGGTGGAGCTTTCTTT. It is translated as CASRSGQGGAFF.

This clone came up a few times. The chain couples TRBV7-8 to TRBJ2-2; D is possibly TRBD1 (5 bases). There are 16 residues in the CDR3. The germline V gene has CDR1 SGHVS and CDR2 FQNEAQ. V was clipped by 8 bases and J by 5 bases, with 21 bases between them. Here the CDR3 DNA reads TGTGCCAGCTCTTTAGGGGCCAGGTATAGAACCGGGGAGCTGTTTTTT. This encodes CASSLGARYRTGELFF. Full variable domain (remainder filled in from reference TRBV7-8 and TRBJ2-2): GAGVSQSPRYKVAKRGQDVALRCDPISGHVSLFWYQQALGQGPEFLTYFQNEAQLDKSGLPSDRFFAERPEGSVSTLKIQRTQQEDSAVYLCASSLGARYRTGELFFGEGSRLTVL.

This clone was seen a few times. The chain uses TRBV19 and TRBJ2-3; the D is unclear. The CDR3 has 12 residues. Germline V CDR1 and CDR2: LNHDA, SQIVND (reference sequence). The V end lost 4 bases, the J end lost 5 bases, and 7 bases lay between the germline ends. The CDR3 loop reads CASSNRQDTQYF. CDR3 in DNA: TGTGCCAGTAGTAACCGACAAGATACGCAGTATTTT.

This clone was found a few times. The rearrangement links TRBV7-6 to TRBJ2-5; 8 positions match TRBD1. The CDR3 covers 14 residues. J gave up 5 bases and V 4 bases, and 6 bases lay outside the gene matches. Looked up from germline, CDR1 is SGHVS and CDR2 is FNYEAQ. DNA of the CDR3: TGTGCCAGCAGCTACGACAGGGGCGGGGAGACCCAGTACTTC. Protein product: CASSYDRGGETQYF.

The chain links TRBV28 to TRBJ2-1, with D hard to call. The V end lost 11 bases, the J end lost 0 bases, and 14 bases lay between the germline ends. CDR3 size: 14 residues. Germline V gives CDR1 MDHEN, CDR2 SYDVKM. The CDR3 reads CASLAGGSYNEQFF. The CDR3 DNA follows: TGTGCCTCCCTGGCAGGTGGCTCCTACAATGAGCAGTTCTTC.

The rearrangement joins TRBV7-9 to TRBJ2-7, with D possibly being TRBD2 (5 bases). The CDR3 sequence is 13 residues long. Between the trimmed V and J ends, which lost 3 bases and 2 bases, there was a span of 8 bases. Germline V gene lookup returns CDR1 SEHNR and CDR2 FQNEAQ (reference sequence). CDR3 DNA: TGTGCCAGCAGCTTCGGGGTAACCTACGAGCAGTACTTC. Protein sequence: CASSFGVTYEQYF.

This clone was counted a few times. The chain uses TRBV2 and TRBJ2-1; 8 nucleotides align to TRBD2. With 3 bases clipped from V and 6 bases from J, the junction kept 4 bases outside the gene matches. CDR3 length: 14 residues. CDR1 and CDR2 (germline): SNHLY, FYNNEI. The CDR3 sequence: CASSDTGRANEQFF. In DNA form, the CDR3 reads TGTGCCAGCAGTGACACCGGGAGGGCCAATGAGCAGTTCTTC.

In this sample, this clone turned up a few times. DNA for the CDR3: TGTGCCAGCAGGAGACCCGGCGGACTGTCCTACGAGCAGTACTTC. It specifies CASRRPGGLSYEQYF. The V and J genes are TRBV28 and TRBJ2-7; D possibly corresponds to TRBD2 (5 bases). V lost 6 bases and J lost 1, with 16 bases in between. The CDR3 spans 15 residues. Germline V gene sequence: CDR1 MDHEN, CDR2 SYDVKM.

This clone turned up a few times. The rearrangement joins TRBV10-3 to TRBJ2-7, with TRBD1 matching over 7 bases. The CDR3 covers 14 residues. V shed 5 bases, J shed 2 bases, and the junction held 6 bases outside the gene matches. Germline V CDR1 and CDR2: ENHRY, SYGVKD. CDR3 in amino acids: CAISPRTGTYEQYF. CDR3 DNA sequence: TGTGCCATCAGTCCCCGGACAGGCACCTACGAGCAGTACTTC.

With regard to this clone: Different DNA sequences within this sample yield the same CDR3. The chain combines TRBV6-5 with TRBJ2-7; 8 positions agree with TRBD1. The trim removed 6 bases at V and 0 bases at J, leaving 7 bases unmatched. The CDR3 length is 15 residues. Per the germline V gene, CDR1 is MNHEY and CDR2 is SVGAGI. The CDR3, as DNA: TGTGCCAGCAGCCGTCGGACAGGGAGCTCCTACGAGCAGTACTTC. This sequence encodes CASSRRTGSSYEQYF.

The CDR3 region is CASRQGASVDTQYF. In nucleotides, the CDR3 is TGTGCCAGTAGACAGGGGGCTTCCGTAGATACGCAGTATTTT. The rearrangement uses TRBV2 and TRBJ2-3, with 10 nucleotides matching TRBD1. V shed 9 bases, J shed 5 bases, and the junction held 8 bases outside the gene matches. The CDR3 spans 14 residues. Germline CDR1 and CDR2: SNHLY and FYNNEI.

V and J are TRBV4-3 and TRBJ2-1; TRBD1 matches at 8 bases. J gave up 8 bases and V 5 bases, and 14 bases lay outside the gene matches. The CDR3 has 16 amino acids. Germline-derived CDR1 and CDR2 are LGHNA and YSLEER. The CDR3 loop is CASSKAADRDVYEQFF. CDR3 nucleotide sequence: TGCGCCAGCAGCAAAGCGGCGGACAGGGACGTTTATGAGCAGTTCTTC.

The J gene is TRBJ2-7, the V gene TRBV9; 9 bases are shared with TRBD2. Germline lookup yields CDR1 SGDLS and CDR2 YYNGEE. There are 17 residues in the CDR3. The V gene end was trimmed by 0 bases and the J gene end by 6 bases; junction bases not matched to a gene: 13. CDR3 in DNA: TGTGCCAGCAGCGTAGCAGTTGTGGCGGGAGGGCCTGGCGAGCAGTACTTC. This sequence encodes CASSVAVVAGGPGEQYF.

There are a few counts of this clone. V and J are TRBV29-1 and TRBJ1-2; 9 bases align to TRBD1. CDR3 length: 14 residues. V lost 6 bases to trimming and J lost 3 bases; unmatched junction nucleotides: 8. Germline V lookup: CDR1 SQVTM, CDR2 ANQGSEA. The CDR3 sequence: CSVDNRGRDYGYTF. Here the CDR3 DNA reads TGCAGCGTGGATAACAGGGGGCGGGACTATGGCTACACCTTC.

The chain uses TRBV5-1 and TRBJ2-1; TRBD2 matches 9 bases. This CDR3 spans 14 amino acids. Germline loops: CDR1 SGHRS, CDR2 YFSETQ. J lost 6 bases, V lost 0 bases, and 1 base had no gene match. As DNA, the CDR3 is TGCGCCAGCAGCTTGGTAGCGGGAGCCAATGAGCAGTTCTTC. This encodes CASSLVAGANEQFF. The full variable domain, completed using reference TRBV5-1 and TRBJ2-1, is KAGVTQTPRYLIKTRGQQVTLSCSPISGHRSVSWYQQTPGQGLQFLFEYFSETQRNKGNFPGRFSGRQFSNSRSEMNVSTLELGDSALYLCASSLVAGANEQFFGPGTRLTVL.

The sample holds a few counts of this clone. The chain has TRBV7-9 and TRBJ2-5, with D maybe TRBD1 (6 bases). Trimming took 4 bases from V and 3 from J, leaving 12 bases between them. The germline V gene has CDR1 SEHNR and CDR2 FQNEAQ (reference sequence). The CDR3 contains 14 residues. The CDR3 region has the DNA TGTGCCAGCAGCTCCCGGGCAGGGGAAGAGACCCAGTACTTC. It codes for CASSSRAGEETQYF.

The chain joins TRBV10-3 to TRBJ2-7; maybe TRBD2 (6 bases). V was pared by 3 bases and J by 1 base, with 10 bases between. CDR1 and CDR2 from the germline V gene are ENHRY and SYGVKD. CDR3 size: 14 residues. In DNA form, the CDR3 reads TGTGCCATCAGTGAACTAGCCGTATCCTACGAGCAGTACTTC. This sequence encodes CAISELAVSYEQYF.

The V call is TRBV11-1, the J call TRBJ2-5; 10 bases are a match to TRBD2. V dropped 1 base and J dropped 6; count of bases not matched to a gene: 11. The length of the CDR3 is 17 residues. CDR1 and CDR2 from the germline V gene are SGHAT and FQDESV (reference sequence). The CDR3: CASSLVGASGSMKTQYF. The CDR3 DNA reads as TGTGCCAGCAGCTTAGTCGGGGCTAGCGGGAGTATGAAGACCCAGTACTTC.

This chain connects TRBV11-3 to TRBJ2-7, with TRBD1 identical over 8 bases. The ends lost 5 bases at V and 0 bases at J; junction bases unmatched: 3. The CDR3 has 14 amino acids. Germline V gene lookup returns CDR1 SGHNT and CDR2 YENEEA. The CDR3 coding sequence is TGTGCCAGCAGCCCGGGACAGGCCTCCTACGAGCAGTACTTC. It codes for CASSPGQASYEQYF.

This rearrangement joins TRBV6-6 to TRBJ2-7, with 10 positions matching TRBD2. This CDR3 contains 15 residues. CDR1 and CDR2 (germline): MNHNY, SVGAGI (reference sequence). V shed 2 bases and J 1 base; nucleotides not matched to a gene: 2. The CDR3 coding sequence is TGTGCCAGCAGTTACCGGACTAGCGGTTCCTACGAGCAGTACTTC. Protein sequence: CASSYRTSGSYEQYF.

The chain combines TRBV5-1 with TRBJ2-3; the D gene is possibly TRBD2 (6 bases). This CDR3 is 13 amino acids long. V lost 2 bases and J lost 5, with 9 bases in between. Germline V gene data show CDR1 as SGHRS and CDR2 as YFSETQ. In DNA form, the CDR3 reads TGCGCCAGCAGCTTCGAGGGAGGAGATACGCAGTATTTT. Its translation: CASSFEGGDTQYF.